One TCR beta chain is described in this entry. Its cognate antigen has yet to be identified. No much larger clonotype is one base removed from it; base qualities were not supplied. The data stem from a study of OX40 agonist ivuxolimab in advanced cancers. Background for the entire study: Ivuxolimab was an agonistic, fully human IgG2 monoclonal antibody directed against OX40 (CD134), a costimulatory receptor. Intravenous ivuxolimab was administered to patients every 2 weeks at six dose levels: 0.01, 0.1, 0.3, 1.5, 3 and 10 mg/kg. Among the approximately 54 dose-escalation patients, around 19 had hepatocellular carcinoma, roughly 15 melanoma, 9 renal cell carcinoma and 9 head and neck cancer. In the dose-escalation cohort, nearly 85% of patients were male, and the mean age was around 65 years with a range of roughly 20 to 80. Patients were allowed to have had prior anti-PD-1, anti-PD-L1 or anti-CTLA-4 therapy, and 30% to 40% of the dose-escalation patients had previously received checkpoint inhibitors. Partial responses occurred in three dose-escalation patients: two with cutaneous melanoma and one with hepatocellular carcinoma. The point of sequencing TCRbeta in the periphery was to test whether ivuxolimab changed TCR sequence diversity and drove clonal T-cell expansion. The paper covers the monotherapy dose-escalation part of the phase I ivuxolimab trial, which included N ≈ 50 patients.

For sequencing of the TCRbeta CDR3 region, genomic DNA was extracted from the sorted cells. TCRbeta CDR3 regions were sequenced using the immunoSEQ Assay. TCRdb took over this immuneACCESS table, retaining in-frame rearrangements with V and J assigned. Such tables are incomplete; in checked studies, under half of the missing clones stem from an unresolved V gene, and the remainder is unexplained. Within this sample are roughly 56,000 clones, with more than 75% of them counted one time only. Jointly, the top ten make up approximately 4.7% of the sample. General findings and caveats noted by the study authors: After ivuxolimab, expanded clones were on average more numerous among CD8+ T cells than among CD4+ T cells. Low levels of normalized T-cell clonal expansion were also seen in some patients who did not respond. At doses of 0.1 to 3.0 mg/kg, clonal expansion of both CD4+ and CD8+ T cells in blood was seen between baseline and week 6. In partial responders in the 0.1-3.0 mg/kg groups, normalized peripheral clonal expansion was found to be among the lowest, especially among CD8+ T cells. Which antigens the clonally expanded peripheral T cells were specific for was not determined.

V is cut back by 4 bases and J by 6 bases, with 8 bases in the junction unmatched. The CDR3 has 15 amino acids, counting the end cysteine and phenylalanine. Just the 45-base CDR3 DNA is kept, in frame starting at base 1. Via the germline V gene, CDR1 is LGHNA and CDR2 YSLEER. The trial excluded patients who had a history of autoimmune disease or who were on systemic immunosuppression. In every dose cohort, peripheral blood was drawn for TCR sequencing at baseline, cycle 4 day 1, and cycle 7 day 1. The samples were taken from a phase I, first-in-human, multicenter, open-label dose-escalation trial of ivuxolimab. The trial enrolled adults with locally advanced or metastatic head and neck squamous cell, hepatocellular, melanoma or renal cell carcinoma. CD4+ and CD8+ T cells were sorted separately from peripheral blood before TCR sequencing.

The rearrangement combines TRBV4-3 with TRBJ2-7; 11 junctional bases match TRBD1. Sample: CD4+ or CD8+ T cells sorted from blood, taken in a trial of the OX40 agonist ivuxolimab. The source of this sequence is an adult with an advanced solid tumor such as melanoma, head and neck, liver or kidney cancer. The CDR3 protein: CASSPLGTGGSEQYF. The bases read TGCGCCAGCAGCCCTCTTGGGACAGGGGGTAGCGAGCAGTACTTC.